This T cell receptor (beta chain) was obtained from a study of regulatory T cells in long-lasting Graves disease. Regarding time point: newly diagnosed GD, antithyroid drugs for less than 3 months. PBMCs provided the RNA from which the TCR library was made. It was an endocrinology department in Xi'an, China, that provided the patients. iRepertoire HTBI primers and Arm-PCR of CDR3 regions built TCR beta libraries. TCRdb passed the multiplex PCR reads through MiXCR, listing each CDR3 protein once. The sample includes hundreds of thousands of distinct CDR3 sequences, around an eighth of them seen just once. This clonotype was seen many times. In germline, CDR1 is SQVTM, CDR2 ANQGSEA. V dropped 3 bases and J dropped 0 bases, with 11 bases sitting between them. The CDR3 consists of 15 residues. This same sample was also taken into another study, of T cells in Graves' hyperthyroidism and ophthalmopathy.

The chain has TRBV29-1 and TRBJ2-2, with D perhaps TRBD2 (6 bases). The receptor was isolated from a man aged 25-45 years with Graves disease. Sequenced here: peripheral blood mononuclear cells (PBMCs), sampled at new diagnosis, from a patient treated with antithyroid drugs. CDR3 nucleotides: TGCAGCGTTGAGAGGGCGGGAACGAACACCGGGGAGCTGTTTTTT. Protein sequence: CSVERAGTNTGELFF.